Listed below are T cell receptor beta chains from one sample, sequenced in a study of identical twins. MiXCR, applied by TCRdb to the 5' RACE reads, yields one record per CDR3 protein. Altogether roughly 250,000 distinct CDR3 sequences are present, approximately 7.9% being singletons, with the ten largest covering more than 5%. In addition, the sample was reused for a study of yellow fever vaccine responses in identical twins.

Sequenced material: CD8+ T cells sorted from blood. These receptors were collected from a woman aged 18-29 years in good health. The CDR3 runs from the conserved cysteine through the conserved F or W. Fields, in order: V gene, D gene, J gene, clone size, CDR3 DNA, CDR3 protein. The D gene is left open where the match is weak. Expanded clones get a size class; other rows say once, few or many, or leave the size out.

v_call: TRBV5-1
d_call: .
j_call: TRBJ2-1
clone_size: many
cdr3_nt: TGCGCCAGCAGCTCCCCCGTAGGGCGGGGTACCTACAATGAGCAGTTCTTC
cdr3_aa: CASSSPVGRGTYNEQFF

v_call: TRBV4-1
d_call: .
j_call: TRBJ1-5
clone_size: many
cdr3_nt: TGCGCCAGCAGCCAAGATCGAGGGGGGGCGAATCAGCCCCAGCATTTT
cdr3_aa: CASSQDRGGANQPQHF

v_call: TRBV12-3/TRBV12-4
d_call: TRBD1
j_call: TRBJ2-5
clone_size: .
cdr3_nt: TGTGCCAGCAGTCCAAAACCGGGACAGGCACAAGAGACCCAGTACTTC
cdr3_aa: CASSPKPGQAQETQYF

v_call: TRBV18
d_call: .
j_call: TRBJ2-5
clone_size: few
cdr3_nt: TGTGCCAGCTCACCACCTAGAGGGATCGAAGAGACCCAGTACTTC
cdr3_aa: CASSPPRGIEETQYF

v_call: TRBV4-2
d_call: .
j_call: TRBJ2-3
clone_size: many
cdr3_nt: TGTGCCAGCAGCCAAGAGGGCTACGCCTCCTCAAGAGATACGCAGTATTTT
cdr3_aa: CASSQEGYASSRDTQYF

v_call: TRBV19
d_call: .
j_call: TRBJ1-1
clone_size: .
cdr3_nt: TGTGCCAGTAGTCCCCGTGTCGGTTCGGGAAACACTGAAGCTTTCTTT
cdr3_aa: CASSPRVGSGNTEAFF

v_call: TRBV28
d_call: TRBD2
j_call: TRBJ2-7
clone_size: .
cdr3_nt: TGTGCCAGCAGTTACCGGGAGGTCTCCTACGAGCAGTACTTC
cdr3_aa: CASSYREVSYEQYF

v_call: TRBV21-1
d_call: .
j_call: TRBJ2-5
clone_size: .
cdr3_nt: TGTGCCAGCAGCAGTGATCGGGACCAAGAGACCCAGTACTTC
cdr3_aa: CASSSDRDQETQYF

v_call: TRBV29-1
d_call: .
j_call: TRBJ2-1
clone_size: many
cdr3_nt: TGCAGCGTTGAGAAGGGGGACTACAATGAGCAGTTCTTC
cdr3_aa: CSVEKGDYNEQFF

v_call: TRBV27
d_call: .
j_call: TRBJ2-1
clone_size: .
cdr3_nt: TGTGCCAGCTCCCGAACGGCCTACAATGAGCAGTTCTTC
cdr3_aa: CASSRTAYNEQFF

v_call: TRBV3-1
d_call: .
j_call: TRBJ2-1
clone_size: many
cdr3_nt: TGTGCCAGCAGCCAAGATCCCTGGGGTAGCGGATCATACAATGAGCAGTTCTTC
cdr3_aa: CASSQDPWGSGSYNEQFF

v_call: TRBV4-1
d_call: TRBD1
j_call: TRBJ2-1
clone_size: .
cdr3_nt: TGCGCCAGCAGCCAAAGCATACCGGGACAGGGGAGGGATGAGCAGTTCTTC
cdr3_aa: CASSQSIPGQGRDEQFF

v_call: TRBV12-3/TRBV12-4
d_call: TRBD2
j_call: TRBJ2-3
clone_size: few
cdr3_nt: TGTGCCAGCAGTTTCCGACTAGCTGGGCTCACAGATACGCAGTATTTT
cdr3_aa: CASSFRLAGLTDTQYF

v_call: TRBV3-1
d_call: .
j_call: TRBJ2-5
clone_size: many
cdr3_nt: TGTGCCAGCACCCCTCTGAGAGAACGCGGGGAGACCCAGTACTTC
cdr3_aa: CASTPLRERGETQYF

v_call: TRBV6-1
d_call: .
j_call: TRBJ2-3
clone_size: few
cdr3_nt: TGTGCCAGCAGGAATCCAGGAAGAGTTAGCACAGATACGCAGTATTTT
cdr3_aa: CASRNPGRVSTDTQYF

v_call: TRBV28
d_call: .
j_call: TRBJ1-5
clone_size: few
cdr3_nt: TGTGCCAGCAACGGCAGGGAAAATCAGCCCCAGCATTTT
cdr3_aa: CASNGRENQPQHF

v_call: TRBV27
d_call: .
j_call: TRBJ1-5
clone_size: many
cdr3_nt: TGTGCCAGCAGTTTAGGGTTTTCGAATCAGCCCCAGCATTTT
cdr3_aa: CASSLGFSNQPQHF

v_call: TRBV5-1
d_call: .
j_call: TRBJ2-6
clone_size: few
cdr3_nt: TGCGCCAGCCGACGCACGACAGGTTACTCTGGGGCCAACGTCCTGACTTTC
cdr3_aa: CASRRTTGYSGANVLTF